This is a list of T cell receptor beta chains from one sample in a study of T cell clonotyping in hematopoietic cell transplantation. Method: immunoSEQ multiplex PCR; TCRdb's copy keeps in-frame clones and lacks some. The sample consists of 30,000 to 45,000 clones, 80% to 90% of them appearing once. The sequenced sample was peripheral blood mononuclear cells. The receptors were sampled from a woman in her thirties or forties in good health. Some clones in this sample may be carry-over from other donors' samples. CDR3s include the opening cysteine and the closing phenylalanine or tryptophan. Fields, in order: V gene, D gene, J gene, clone size, CDR3 DNA, CDR3 protein. A D gene is named only where the DNA matches it firmly. Size is stated for part of the rows, as once, few or many counts, or as a class when the clone is expanded.

V gene: TRBV19; D gene: NA; J gene: TRBJ2-7; clone size: NA; CDR3 DNA: TGTGCCAGTAGTATAGATGGGGGCACACACCGGTACGAGCAGTACTTC; CDR3 protein: CASSIDGGTHRYEQYF
V gene: TRBV6-5; D gene: TRBD1; J gene: TRBJ1-5; clone size: NA; CDR3 DNA: TGTGCCAGCAGTGGGACAGGGGGAAATCAGCCCCAGCATTTT; CDR3 protein: CASSGTGGNQPQHF
V gene: TRBV5-1; D gene: NA; J gene: TRBJ2-3; clone size: NA; CDR3 DNA: TGCGCCACCACCCAATCAGCGGATACAGATACGCAGTATTTT; CDR3 protein: CATTQSADTDTQYF
V gene: TRBV9; D gene: TRBD2; J gene: TRBJ2-1; clone size: NA; CDR3 DNA: TGTGCCAGCAGCGTGGGGTCTAGCGGGAGTTCGGATGAGCAGTTCTTC; CDR3 protein: CASSVGSSGSSDEQFF
V gene: TRBV7-2; D gene: NA; J gene: TRBJ1-2; clone size: NA; CDR3 DNA: TGTGCCAGCAGCTTAGCGGTCGTGGATGGCTACACCTTC; CDR3 protein: CASSLAVVDGYTF
V gene: TRBV5-1; D gene: NA; J gene: TRBJ1-1; clone size: NA; CDR3 DNA: TGCGCCAGCAGCTTGGGCGGGGCCATGAACACTGAAGCTTTCTTT; CDR3 protein: CASSLGGAMNTEAFF
V gene: TRBV28; D gene: NA; J gene: TRBJ2-2; clone size: NA; CDR3 DNA: TGTGCCGGAGGACACACCGGGGAGCTGTTTTTT; CDR3 protein: CAGGHTGELFF
V gene: TRBV6-6; D gene: TRBD1; J gene: TRBJ2-7; clone size: NA; CDR3 DNA: TGTGCCAGCAGTTACTCACAGGGGGCGGACTCCTACGAGCAGTACTTC; CDR3 protein: CASSYSQGADSYEQYF
V gene: TRBV7-2; D gene: TRBD2; J gene: TRBJ2-7; clone size: NA; CDR3 DNA: TGTGCCAGCAGCTTAGCGCGGGCTAGCGGGGGATACGAGCAGTACTTC; CDR3 protein: CASSLARASGGYEQYF
V gene: TRBV6-1; D gene: NA; J gene: TRBJ2-7; clone size: NA; CDR3 DNA: TGTGCCAGCAGTGCGCCTGGCGGGCTTAGCAACTACGAGCAGTACTTC; CDR3 protein: CASSAPGGLSNYEQYF
V gene: TRBV29-1; D gene: TRBD1; J gene: TRBJ1-2; clone size: NA; CDR3 DNA: TGCAGCGCTCTTATGGACAGGACAAACTATGGCTACACCTTC; CDR3 protein: CSALMDRTNYGYTF
V gene: TRBV9; D gene: NA; J gene: TRBJ1-2; clone size: NA; CDR3 DNA: TGTGCCAGCAGCGTCGACCCCAGGGGAGAAAATGGCTACACCTTC; CDR3 protein: CASSVDPRGENGYTF
V gene: TRBV13; D gene: NA; J gene: TRBJ1-5; clone size: NA; CDR3 DNA: TGTGCCAGCAGCTTATACGGCCCGGACAGCAATCAGCCCCAGCATTTT; CDR3 protein: CASSLYGPDSNQPQHF
V gene: TRBV5-4; D gene: TRBD2; J gene: TRBJ2-2; clone size: NA; CDR3 DNA: TGTGCCAGCAGCTTGGAGGCGGGAGTAAACACCGGGGAGCTGTTTTTT; CDR3 protein: CASSLEAGVNTGELFF
V gene: TRBV28; D gene: NA; J gene: TRBJ1-5; clone size: NA; CDR3 DNA: TGTGCCAGCAGTCCGCCGGCAGGTCTAACTCAGCCCCAGCATTTT; CDR3 protein: CASSPPAGLTQPQHF
V gene: TRBV5-1; D gene: NA; J gene: TRBJ1-4; clone size: once; CDR3 DNA: TGCGCCAGCAGCTTGGACTACGGAAGACTGTTTTTT; CDR3 protein: CASSLDYGRLFF